These T cell receptor beta chains were read from a single sample in a study of T cells after yellow fever vaccination. Each CDR3 protein is one row after TCRdb ran MiXCR on the 5' RACE reads. This sample yields under 350,000 distinct CDR3 sequences, of which about 4% are seen a single time; around 23% belongs to the top ten. This specimen was PBMCs, taken 5 days after the yellow fever booster vaccination. All receptors derive from a man aged 18 to 29 who received the YFV17D yellow fever vaccine. CDR3s include the opening cysteine and the closing phenylalanine or tryptophan. Each record gives: CDR3 DNA, CDR3 protein, CDR3 length, D gene, J gene, clone size, V gene. The D gene is left open where the match is weak. A clone size is listed for some rows: how often the clone was seen (once, few, many), or a class if it is expanded.

cdr3_nt: TGCGCCAGCAGCTCGGTAAGAAATGAGCAGTTCTTC; cdr3_aa: CASSSVRNEQFF; cdr3_length: 12; d_call: NA; j_call: TRBJ2-1; clone_size: NA; v_call: TRBV5-1
cdr3_nt: TGTGCCAGCAGCACTAGTGGGATAGCGGGGGCCCAAGGGACCCAGTACTTC; cdr3_aa: CASSTSGIAGAQGTQYF; cdr3_length: 17; d_call: TRBD2; j_call: TRBJ2-5; clone_size: few; v_call: TRBV7-2
cdr3_nt: TGCGCCAGCAGCTTGGCTAGGGGCCCCTCTGGCGGCACTGAAGCTTTCTTT; cdr3_aa: CASSLARGPSGGTEAFF; cdr3_length: 17; d_call: NA; j_call: TRBJ1-1; clone_size: NA; v_call: TRBV5-1
cdr3_nt: TGCGCCAGCAGCCGAGACATTAGCAATCAGCCCCAGCATTTT; cdr3_aa: CASSRDISNQPQHF; cdr3_length: 14; d_call: NA; j_call: TRBJ1-5; clone_size: few; v_call: TRBV4-3
cdr3_nt: TGCGCCAGCAGCCGAGAAGAGCGGGGGGTAAACACCGGGGAGCTGTTTTTT; cdr3_aa: CASSREERGVNTGELFF; cdr3_length: 17; d_call: TRBD2; j_call: TRBJ2-2; clone_size: NA; v_call: TRBV4-3
cdr3_nt: TGTGCCAGCAGTTCCCCCCTGCAAAAACTGTTTTTT; cdr3_aa: CASSSPLQKLFF; cdr3_length: 12; d_call: NA; j_call: TRBJ1-4; clone_size: NA; v_call: TRBV28
cdr3_nt: TGTGCCAGCTCACCCGGGTGGGGCCCGGTGGGCACTGAAGCTTTCTTT; cdr3_aa: CASSPGWGPVGTEAFF; cdr3_length: 16; d_call: NA; j_call: TRBJ1-1; clone_size: few; v_call: TRBV18
cdr3_nt: TGTGCCAGCTCACCTTCAGGGGAATCAACCGGGGAGCTGTTTTTT; cdr3_aa: CASSPSGESTGELFF; cdr3_length: 15; d_call: NA; j_call: TRBJ2-2; clone_size: few; v_call: TRBV18
cdr3_nt: TGTGCCAGCAGCCTTCAGGGTCGTGAGCAGTTCTTC; cdr3_aa: CASSLQGREQFF; cdr3_length: 12; d_call: NA; j_call: TRBJ2-1; clone_size: many; v_call: TRBV7-3
cdr3_nt: TGTGCCAGCAGCTTTAAGGGTCGGTGGGGCAAAAACATTCAGTACTTC; cdr3_aa: CASSFKGRWGKNIQYF; cdr3_length: 16; d_call: NA; j_call: TRBJ2-4; clone_size: NA; v_call: TRBV5-4
cdr3_nt: TGTGCCTGGAGGACACTTCAGGGAAAGGCTGGGGCCAACGTCCTGACTTTC; cdr3_aa: CAWRTLQGKAGANVLTF; cdr3_length: 17; d_call: NA; j_call: TRBJ2-6; clone_size: few; v_call: TRBV30
cdr3_nt: TGCGCCAGCAGCCAGCCGACAGGGAACACCGGGGAGCTGTTTTTT; cdr3_aa: CASSQPTGNTGELFF; cdr3_length: 15; d_call: NA; j_call: TRBJ2-2; clone_size: NA; v_call: TRBV4-1
cdr3_nt: TGTGCCACCAGTGACCGCATTGGCCGGGGCGGTAGGGATGAGCAGTTCTTC; cdr3_aa: CATSDRIGRGGRDEQFF; cdr3_length: 17; d_call: NA; j_call: TRBJ2-1; clone_size: NA; v_call: TRBV24-1
cdr3_nt: TGCAGTACGGATTCTAGCGGGGGCGTCAATGAGCAGTTCTTC; cdr3_aa: CSTDSSGGVNEQFF; cdr3_length: 14; d_call: TRBD2; j_call: TRBJ2-1; clone_size: few; v_call: TRBV20-1
cdr3_nt: TGCAGTGCTAGAGATCTTAGCGGAAACACCATATATTTT; cdr3_aa: CSARDLSGNTIYF; cdr3_length: 13; d_call: NA; j_call: TRBJ1-3; clone_size: few; v_call: TRBV20-1
cdr3_nt: TGCGCCAGCAGCCCGGTAGCAGGGCGCGCCAATCAGCCCCAGCATTTT; cdr3_aa: CASSPVAGRANQPQHF; cdr3_length: 16; d_call: NA; j_call: TRBJ1-5; clone_size: few; v_call: TRBV4-1
cdr3_nt: TGCAGTGCGGCCCCAGGCCTATACGACAATGAGCAGTTCTTC; cdr3_aa: CSAAPGLYDNEQFF; cdr3_length: 14; d_call: NA; j_call: TRBJ2-1; clone_size: NA; v_call: TRBV20-1
cdr3_nt: TGCGCCAGCAGTCCCGGGACAGGGAAGACCCAGTACTTC; cdr3_aa: CASSPGTGKTQYF; cdr3_length: 13; d_call: TRBD1; j_call: TRBJ2-5; clone_size: NA; v_call: TRBV4-3
cdr3_nt: TGTGCTAGCAGCTTAACCGGGTCAGCGATGGATGAGCAGTTCTTC; cdr3_aa: CASSLTGSAMDEQFF; cdr3_length: 15; d_call: NA; j_call: TRBJ2-1; clone_size: few; v_call: TRBV7-7
cdr3_nt: TGTGCCAGCAGCTCAAACTGGGGACTAGCGGAGACCCAGTACTTC; cdr3_aa: CASSSNWGLAETQYF; cdr3_length: 15; d_call: TRBD2; j_call: TRBJ2-5; clone_size: few; v_call: TRBV7-9
cdr3_nt: TGCGCCAGCAGCCCCCGGGAGGCGGTCTACGAGCAGTACTTC; cdr3_aa: CASSPREAVYEQYF; cdr3_length: 14; d_call: TRBD2; j_call: TRBJ2-7; clone_size: many; v_call: TRBV4-1
cdr3_nt: TGTGCCAGCAGCTTAACCGCGGGGGCGGGGTACAATGAGCAGTTCTTC; cdr3_aa: CASSLTAGAGYNEQFF; cdr3_length: 16; d_call: NA; j_call: TRBJ2-1; clone_size: NA; v_call: TRBV5-4
cdr3_nt: TGTGCCAGCTCACTCCTGGACAGGCCTTTCAATCAGCCCCAGCATTTT; cdr3_aa: CASSLLDRPFNQPQHF; cdr3_length: 16; d_call: TRBD1; j_call: TRBJ1-5; clone_size: few; v_call: TRBV18
cdr3_nt: TGTGCCAGCAGCAAAGGGGGCTCTGGGGCCAACGTCCTGACTTTC; cdr3_aa: CASSKGGSGANVLTF; cdr3_length: 15; d_call: NA; j_call: TRBJ2-6; clone_size: few; v_call: TRBV5-4
cdr3_nt: TGTGCCAGCAGCAGCCGGGACAGCTACGAGCAGTACTTC; cdr3_aa: CASSSRDSYEQYF; cdr3_length: 13; d_call: TRBD1; j_call: TRBJ2-7; clone_size: many; v_call: TRBV7-9
cdr3_nt: TGTGCCAGCAGCCCCTTCGGGGGCGGGGGGGCTTCCTACAATGAGCAGTTCTTC; cdr3_aa: CASSPFGGGGASYNEQFF; cdr3_length: 18; d_call: TRBD2; j_call: TRBJ2-1; clone_size: few; v_call: TRBV7-6
cdr3_nt: TGTGCCAGCTCACCACCGACAGGGTCAAAGACCCAGTACTTC; cdr3_aa: CASSPPTGSKTQYF; cdr3_length: 14; d_call: TRBD1; j_call: TRBJ2-5; clone_size: many; v_call: TRBV18